These 12 T cell receptor beta chains originate from one sample sequenced in a study of metastatic and nonmetastatic thyroid tumors (dated by TCRdb to about 2020). Libraries were constructed by PCR. These reads were obtained on an Illumina HiSeq 4000. The public reads were quality trimmed at Q25 with fastp and then assembled into clones with MiXCR by TCRdb, keeping productive beta chains. The sample profile shows about 35,000 clones; over 15% of them were found once. The biggest ten clones account for roughly an eighth of the sample. No treatment had been received by any patient before thyroid surgery. Material for sequencing was blood. These TCRs come from a male donor with papillary thyroid cancer or a benign thyroid nodule (not recorded which). Some clones in this sample may be carry-over from other donors' samples.

This clone was detected only a few times. The chain employs TRBV6-2 or TRBV6-3 and TRBJ2-1; the match to TRBD1 covers 8 bases. CDR3 size: 13 residues. Germline lookup yields CDR1 MNHEY and CDR2 SVGEGT. V lost 2 bases and J lost 7; bases outside the gene matches: 1. CDR3 in DNA: TGTGCCAGCAGTTACGGACAGGGTAATGAGCAGTTCTTC. Translated: CASSYGQGNEQFF.

This clone was recorded many times. The rearrangement links TRBV18 to TRBJ2-2; a weak D match, TRBD1 (5 bases). Germline CDR1 KGHSH, CDR2 LQKENI. Trimming stripped 1 base from V and 5 bases from J, with 14 bases between. This CDR3 spans 16 amino acids. CDR3 amino acids: CASSPRSQGPTGELFF. As DNA, the CDR3 is TGTGCCAGCTCACCACGGTCGCAGGGTCCAACCGGGGAGCTGTTTTTT.

This clone was seen more than once but under ten times. This rearrangement joins TRBV6-2 or TRBV6-3 to TRBJ2-7, with 7 bases fitting TRBD2. Germline V gene data show CDR1 as MNHEY and CDR2 as SVGEGT. This CDR3 has 15 amino acids. Unmatched junction bases numbered 6, after V lost 4 bases and J lost 0 bases. The CDR3 DNA sequence: TGTGCCAGCAGTTCGAGCGGGATTCCCTCCTACGAGCAGTACTTC. Translation: CASSSSGIPSYEQYF.

In its sample, this clone was seen a few times. J is TRBJ2-7 and V is TRBV28, with 11 bases identical to TRBD2. CDR3 size: 16 residues. Germline V gene data show CDR1 as MDHEN and CDR2 as SYDVKM. Trimming took 3 bases from V and 3 from J; bases not matched to a gene: 7. CDR3: CASSFAGLAGGYEQYF. CDR3 coding DNA: TGTGCCAGCAGTTTCGCGGGGCTAGCGGGAGGCTACGAGCAGTACTTC.

This clone rates as medium-sized. The V call is TRBV6-1, the J call TRBJ2-7; 8 bases map to TRBD1. Germline V gene data show CDR1 as MNHNS and CDR2 as SASEGT. Trimming at V came to 4 bases and at J to 2 bases, leaving 1 base not matched to a gene. This CDR3 spans 13 amino acids. The DNA for the CDR3 is TGTGCCAGCAGTGGCAGGGGGCCCTACGAGCAGTACTTC. Amino acid sequence: CASSGRGPYEQYF.

This clone has ten or more counts. The chain has TRBV5-4 and TRBJ2-3; the D is unclear. Deletions cut 0 bases from V and 5 bases from J, with 4 bases between. The CDR3 extends over 12 amino acids. Germline V lookup: CDR1 SGHNT, CDR2 YYREEE (reference sequence). CDR3 sequence reads: CASSLGGDTQYF. The DNA for the CDR3 is TGTGCCAGCAGCTTGGGCGGAGATACGCAGTATTTT.

This clone was seen a few times. J is TRBJ2-7 and V is TRBV6-1, with D perhaps matching TRBD1 (6 bases). Per germline, CDR1 MNHNS and CDR2 SASEGT. The V end was cut by 7 bases, the J end by 4 bases, with 14 bases between. The CDR3 is 13 residues long. CDR3 sequence reads: CASTPDRAYEQYF. For the CDR3, the DNA is TGTGCCAGCACCCCGGACAGAGCTTACGAGCAGTACTTC.

The gene calls are TRBV2 and TRBJ2-7; possibly TRBD1 for D (6 bases). The CDR3 contains 12 residues. Germline V gene data show CDR1 as SNHLY and CDR2 as FYNNEI. V lost 8 bases and J lost 3, with 11 bases in between. The CDR3 DNA reads as TGTGCCAGCGCAGGGACAAGCTACGAGCAGTACTTC. Its protein is CASAGTSYEQYF.

By share of the sample, this clone is medium-sized. The genes are TRBV6-2 or TRBV6-3 and TRBJ1-2; D unclear. The V gene lost 4 bases and the J gene lost 5 bases, with 14 bases spanning the gap. CDR3 length: 14 residues. The germline gives CDR1 MNHEY, CDR2 SVGEGT. This CDR3 reads CASSSLLLGYGYTF. The DNA of the CDR3 is TGTGCCAGCAGTTCTCTTTTACTAGGGTATGGCTACACCTTC.

This clone rates as medium-sized (0.01 to 0.1%). The genes are TRBV28 and TRBJ2-1; D possibly corresponds to TRBD1 (6 bases). Per the germline V gene, CDR1 is MDHEN and CDR2 is SYDVKM. V was shortened by 0 bases and J by 7 bases, with 19 bases between the two germline ends. The CDR3 has 17 residues. The chain's CDR3 is CASSLWPQRQDQNEQFF. The CDR3 DNA is TGTGCCAGCAGTTTATGGCCCCAAAGACAGGACCAAAATGAGCAGTTCTTC. The full variable domain, in which reference TRBV28 and TRBJ2-1 provide the parts outside the CDR3, is DVKVTQSSRYLVKRTGEKVFLECVQDMDHENMFWYRQDPGLGLRLIYFSYDVKMKEKGDIPEGYSVSREKKERFSLILESASTNQTSMYLCASSLWPQRQDQNEQFFGPGTRLTVL.

This clone was recorded many times. The rearrangement uses TRBV7-9 and TRBJ2-1, with a tentative D call TRBD1 (5 bases). This CDR3 is built from 15 residues. From germline, CDR1 is SEHNR and CDR2 FQNEAQ (reference sequence). Trimming took 3 bases from V and 3 from J, leaving 12 bases between them. CDR3 bases: TGTGCCAGCAGCTTGCAGGGTAGGGGCTACAATGAGCAGTTCTTC. The encoded protein is CASSLQGRGYNEQFF.

This clone was recorded at least ten times. A much larger clone lies a single base off, so this may be a read error. The identical CDR3 is also encoded by other nucleotide sequences in the sample. The chain employs TRBV19 and TRBJ2-2; the match to TRBD2 covers 13 bases. The germline V gene encodes CDR1 LNHDA and CDR2 SQIVND (reference sequence). This CDR3 is 17 amino acids long. The CDR3 spells CASSPQTSGGRHGEPFF. The CDR3 DNA is TGTGCCAGTAGTCCGCAGACTAGCGGGGGGCGTCACGGGGAGCCGTTTTTT.